What follows is one T cell receptor beta chain and its context. The specificity of this receptor is unknown. No per-base quality is available; no much larger clone lies one base away. This sample is part of a study of OX40 agonist ivuxolimab in advanced cancers. For context, the study as a whole: The costimulatory receptor OX40 (CD134) was targeted by ivuxolimab, a fully human IgG2 agonistic monoclonal antibody. Intravenous ivuxolimab was administered to patients every 2 weeks at six dose levels: 0.01, 0.1, 0.3, 1.5, 3 and 10 mg/kg. Of the roughly 53 patients in dose escalation, some 19 had hepatocellular carcinoma, some 15 had melanoma, 9 had renal cell carcinoma and 9 had head and neck cancer. A male proportion of roughly 80% and a mean age of roughly 58 years, ranging from about 23 to 79, were recorded for the dose-escalation cohort. Prior anti-PD-1, anti-PD-L1 or anti-CTLA-4 therapy was permitted, and 30% to 50% of dose-escalation patients had received checkpoint inhibitors. Partial responses occurred in three dose-escalation patients, of whom one had hepatocellular carcinoma and two had cutaneous melanoma. The purpose of peripheral TCRbeta sequencing was to test whether ivuxolimab changed TCR sequence diversity and led to clonal T-cell expansion. The paper describes the monotherapy dose-escalation part (N of about 55 patients) of the phase I trial of ivuxolimab. General study outcomes and caveats: The antigen specificity of the clonally expanded peripheral T cells was not determined. After ivuxolimab, expanded clones were on average more numerous among CD8+ T cells than among CD4+ T cells. Low levels of normalized T-cell clonal expansion were also seen in some patients who did not respond. At doses of 0.1 to 3.0 mg/kg, clonal expansion of both CD4+ and CD8+ blood T cells was observed from baseline to week 6. In the 0.1-3.0 mg/kg groups, partial responders had among the lowest normalized peripheral clonal expansion, particularly in CD8+ T cells.

From the cysteine up to the phenylalanine, the CDR3 has a length of 15 residues. The only DNA kept is the CDR3, 45 bases in frame from the first base. CDR1 and CDR2 are read off the germline V gene (reference sequence) as LNHDA and SQIVND. Trimming removed 4 bases from V and 8 bases from J, leaving 17 bases between the germline ends. The trial excluded patients who had a history of autoimmune disease or who were on systemic immunosuppression. Peripheral blood for TCR sequencing was drawn from every dose cohort at baseline, at cycle 4 day 1 and at cycle 7 day 1. The samples were taken from a phase I, first-in-human, multicenter, open-label dose-escalation trial of ivuxolimab. The trial enrolled adults with locally advanced or metastatic head and neck squamous cell, hepatocellular, melanoma or renal cell carcinoma. CD4+ and CD8+ T cells were sorted separately from peripheral blood before TCR sequencing.

Genomic DNA was extracted from sorted cells for sequencing of the TCRbeta CDR3 region. The immunoSEQ Assay was used for sequencing of TCRbeta CDR3 regions. The clones in this table, taken by TCRdb from immuneACCESS, are in-frame only. Not every clone is retained; where verified, under half of the shortfall comes from an unresolved V gene, and the cause of the rest is unknown. In this sample the table shows under 75,000 clones, 86% of which occur a single time. The ten biggest clones cover about 2.1% of the sample. Source: CD4+ or CD8+ T cells sorted from blood, taken in a trial of the OX40 agonist ivuxolimab. The sequence joins TRBV19 to TRBJ1-4, and perhaps TRBD1 as D gene, on 6 matching bases. The source is an adult with an advanced solid tumor such as melanoma, head and neck, liver or kidney cancer. The nucleotide sequence is TGTGCCAGTAGTACCCAACAGGGTGGAGGAGAAAAACTGTTTTTT. Translated, this is CASSTQQGGGEKLFF.